A single sample is the source of the 18 T cell receptor beta chains below, sequenced in a study of CD8+ T cells in alopecia areata (dated by TCRdb to between 2017 and 2018). The label giving this sample's time point can be read as: baseline before oral tofacitinib. The library relied on the immunoSEQ multiplex PCR assay. RNA was extracted from all samples and reverse transcribed into cDNA, which served as template for TCR sequencing. TCRdb obtained this table from immuneACCESS and retained in-frame rearrangements with V and J assigned. These tables miss some clones; where compared with another copy, unresolved V genes account for less than half of the shortfall, and the remainder is unexplained. For this sample there are more than 200,000 clones; roughly two thirds appear just once. The biggest ten clones account for approximately 1.2% of the sample. The starting material was CD4+ T cells sorted from blood, obtained at week 0. These receptors originate from a human donor with alopecia areata.

The V and J genes are TRBV7-2 and TRBJ1-6, with 11 bases lining up with TRBD1. In germline, CDR1 is SGHTA, CDR2 FQGNSA. V was clipped by 3 bases and J by 10 bases; unmatched bases: 5. This CDR3 has 15 residues. The CDR3: CASSLDRGLESPLHF. CDR3 coding DNA: TGTGCCAGCAGCTTGGACAGGGGGCTTGAGTCACCCCTCCACTTT.

The chain joins TRBV7-9 to TRBJ1-6; 7 bases map to TRBD1. The CDR3 is made up of 13 amino acids. The V gene end was trimmed by 10 bases and the J gene end by 14 bases; junction bases not matched to a gene: 14. CDR1 and CDR2 from the germline V gene are SEHNR and FQNEAQ (reference sequence). This CDR3 is CATSGQREFTLHF. The CDR3 nucleotides read TGTGCCACCTCGGGACAGCGAGAATTCACCCTCCACTTT.

The chain combines TRBV11-2 with TRBJ2-3, with no clear D. Germline lookup yields CDR1 SGHAT and CDR2 FQNNGV. V gave up 1 base and J gave up 7 bases, with 9 bases separating them. The CDR3 sequence is 13 residues long. This CDR3 is CASSLVKGHTQYF. The CDR3 DNA is TGTGCCAGCAGCTTAGTGAAGGGCCATACGCAGTATTTT.

As DNA, the CDR3 is TGCAGCTATCGAGGGAACCCTAATGAAAAACTGTTTTTT. Its translation: CSYRGNPNEKLFF. This sequence joins TRBV29-1 and TRBJ1-4; D unclear. The CDR3 runs to 13 residues. Per the germline V gene, CDR1 is SQVTM and CDR2 is ANQGSEA. Between the trimmed V and J ends, which lost 8 bases and 3 bases, there was a span of 13 bases.

The J gene is TRBJ2-3, the V gene TRBV4-1, with TRBD2 identical over 13 bases. V lost 4 bases and J lost 2; bases outside the gene matches: 6. This CDR3 contains 17 residues. Germline CDR1 reads MGHRA; CDR2 reads YSYEKL. The CDR3 region has the DNA TGCGCCAGCAGCCTTATGGGACTAGCGGGGTTCACAGATACGCAGTATTTT. Protein: CASSLMGLAGFTDTQYF.

This rearrangement joins TRBV14 to TRBJ2-5; D gene ambiguous. Germline lookup yields CDR1 SGHDN and CDR2 FVKESK. The length of the CDR3 is 13 residues. V was pared by 1 base and J by 5 bases, with 8 bases between. DNA for the CDR3: TGTGCCAGCAGCCAAGTTGTGGTGGAGACCCAGTACTTC. Translated: CASSQVVVETQYF. Variable domain in full (rest from reference TRBV14 and TRBJ2-5): EAGVTQFPSHSVIEKGQTVTLRCDPISGHDNLYWYRRVMGKEIKFLLHFVKESKQDESGMPNNRFLAERTGGTYSTLKVQPAELEDSGVYFCASSQVVVETQYFGPGTRLLVL.

This chain links TRBV9 with TRBJ1-1, with TRBD1 matching over 9 bases. Germline CDR1 SGDLS, CDR2 YYNGEE. The CDR3 totals 14 residues. V dropped 4 bases and J dropped 5; count of bases not matched to a gene: 6. CDR3 sequence: CASSLQGAGTEAFF. The CDR3 nucleotides read TGTGCCAGCAGCCTACAGGGGGCGGGTACTGAAGCTTTCTTT.

The chain carries TRBV7-9 and TRBJ1-1, with 8 bases matching TRBD1. The CDR3 length is 14 residues. With V trimmed by 2 bases and J by 4 bases, 3 bases remained unmatched. Germline V gene sequence: CDR1 SEHNR, CDR2 FQNEAQ (reference sequence). The CDR3 DNA sequence: TGTGCCAGCAGCTTACAGGGGGCTGGCACTGAAGCTTTCTTT. Its translation: CASSLQGAGTEAFF.

Regarding this clone: The sample carries other DNA sequences with the same CDR3. The rearrangement uses TRBV18 and TRBJ2-5; D ambiguous. The CDR3 sequence is 11 residues long. Trimming shortened V by 3 bases and J by 3 bases, and 2 bases separated the two germline ends. Germline-derived CDR1 and CDR2 are KGHSH and LQKENI. CDR3 sequence reads: CASSPEETQYF. In DNA, the CDR3 is TGTGCCAGCTCACCTGAAGAGACCCAGTACTTC.

This chain links TRBV2 with TRBJ2-7, with 7 bases matching TRBD1. Germline loops: CDR1 SNHLY, CDR2 FYNNEI. Germline trimming cut 1 base from V and 0 bases from J; bases unmatched to any gene: 0. CDR3 length: 14 amino acids. This CDR3 is CASSEGTGSYEQYF. CDR3 bases: TGTGCCAGCAGTGAAGGGACAGGCTCCTACGAGCAGTACTTC.

The chain uses TRBV29-1 and TRBJ2-1, with 7 nucleotides matching TRBD1. Germline V gene lookup returns CDR1 SQVTM and CDR2 ANQGSEA. The V gene end was trimmed by 8 bases and the J gene end by 0 bases; junction bases not matched to a gene: 7. The CDR3 consists of 14 residues. The CDR3 loop reads CSKDRVSSYNEQFF. The DNA for the CDR3 is TGCAGCAAAGACAGGGTCAGCTCCTACAATGAGCAGTTCTTC.

The chain links TRBV30 to TRBJ1-2; D not certain. The CDR3 is 10 residues long. From germline, CDR1 is GTSNPN and CDR2 SVGIG (reference sequence). V shed 7 bases and J shed 3 bases, with 6 bases lying between them. This CDR3 is CASTDYGYTF. The CDR3 nucleotides read TGTGCCTCCACGGACTATGGCTACACCTTC. The whole variable domain, remainder taken from reference TRBV30 and TRBJ1-2, is SQTIHQWPATLVQPVGSPLSLECTVEGTSNPNLYWYRQAAGRGLQLLFYSVGIGQISSEVPQNLSASRPQDRQFILSSKKLLLSDSGFYLCASTDYGYTFGSGTRLTVV.

The J gene is TRBJ1-1, the V gene TRBV7-9; D may be TRBD1 (6 bases). The CDR3 length is 14 residues. Per germline, CDR1 SEHNR and CDR2 FQNEAQ (reference sequence). V gave up 4 bases and J gave up 6 bases, with 15 bases separating them. CDR3 coding DNA: TGTGCCAGCAGCTACGGACAGTCCGGCGCTGAAGCTTTCTTT. Its translation is CASSYGQSGAEAFF.

The rearrangement uses TRBV5-6 and TRBJ2-5, with a tentative D call TRBD1 (5 bases). The V end was cut by 0 bases, the J end by 10 bases, with 10 bases between. This CDR3 has 12 amino acids. CDR1 SGHDT and CDR2 YYEEEE come from the germline V gene. CDR3 amino acids: CASSLEAGNQYF. The CDR3 region has the DNA TGTGCCAGCAGCTTGGAAGCAGGGAACCAGTACTTC.

The chain carries TRBV7-2 and TRBJ2-7, with unresolved D. This CDR3 comprises 15 residues. Trimming cost V 3 bases and J 7 bases, with 19 bases left between them. Germline loops: CDR1 SGHTA, CDR2 FQGNSA. In DNA form, the CDR3 reads TGTGCCAGCAGCTTTTGGGCTAGTATCGGAAGTGAGCAGTACTTC. Translating it yields CASSFWASIGSEQYF.

V and J are TRBV6-5 and TRBJ1-4, with 7 bases matching TRBD1. Germline V gene lookup returns CDR1 MNHEY and CDR2 SVGAGI. There are 15 residues in the CDR3. The V and J ends lost 0 bases and 6 bases, in that order; junction bases with no gene match: 4. This chain's CDR3 is CASSYSGTGDEKLFF. DNA for the CDR3: TGTGCCAGCAGTTACTCGGGAACAGGGGATGAAAAACTGTTTTTT.

The chain recombines TRBV9 with TRBJ2-5, with D maybe TRBD2 (6 bases). The germline V and J ends were trimmed by 0 bases and 3 bases, with 12 bases remaining between them. CDR1 is SGDLS and CDR2 is YYNGEE in the germline V gene. This CDR3 comprises 15 residues. CDR3 sequence: CASSVDRGGEETQYF. In nucleotides, the CDR3 is TGTGCCAGCAGCGTAGATAGGGGAGGAGAAGAGACCCAGTACTTC.

The chain is built from TRBV30 and TRBJ2-2; the match to TRBD1 covers 7 bases. With V trimmed by 4 bases and J by 5 bases, 7 bases remained unmatched. CDR3 length: 14 amino acids. The germline gives CDR1 GTSNPN, CDR2 SVGIG (reference sequence). CDR3 nucleotides: TGTGCCTGGACAGACAGGGAATGGACCGGGGAGCTGTTTTTT. This codes for CAWTDREWTGELFF.